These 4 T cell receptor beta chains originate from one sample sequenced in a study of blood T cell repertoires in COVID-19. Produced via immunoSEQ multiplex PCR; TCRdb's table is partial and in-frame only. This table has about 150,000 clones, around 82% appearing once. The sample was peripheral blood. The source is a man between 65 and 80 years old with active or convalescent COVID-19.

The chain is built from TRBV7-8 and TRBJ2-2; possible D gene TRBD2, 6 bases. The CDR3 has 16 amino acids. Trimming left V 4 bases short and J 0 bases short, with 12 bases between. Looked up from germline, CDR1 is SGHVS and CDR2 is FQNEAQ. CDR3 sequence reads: CASSSSSVPNTGELFF. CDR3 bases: TGTGCCAGCAGCTCATCTAGCGTCCCGAACACCGGGGAGCTGTTTTTT.

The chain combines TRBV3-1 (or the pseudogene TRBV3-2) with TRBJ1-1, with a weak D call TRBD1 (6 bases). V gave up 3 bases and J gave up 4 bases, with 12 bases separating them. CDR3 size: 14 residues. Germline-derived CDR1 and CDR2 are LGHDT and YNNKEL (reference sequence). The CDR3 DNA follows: TGTGCCAGCAGCCAGAGGGGAGGGGGCACTGAAGCTTTCTTT. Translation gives CASSQRGGGTEAFF.

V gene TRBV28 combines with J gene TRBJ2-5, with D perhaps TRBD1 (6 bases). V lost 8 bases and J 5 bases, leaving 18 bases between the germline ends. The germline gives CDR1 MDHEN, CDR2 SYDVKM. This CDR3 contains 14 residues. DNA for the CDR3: TGTGCCAGCCGGACAGCTCGGGTGGGGGAGACCCAGTACTTC. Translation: CASRTARVGETQYF.

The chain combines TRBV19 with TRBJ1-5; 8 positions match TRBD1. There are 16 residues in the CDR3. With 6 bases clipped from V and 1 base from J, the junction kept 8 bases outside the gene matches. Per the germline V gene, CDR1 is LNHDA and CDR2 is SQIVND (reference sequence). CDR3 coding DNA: TGTGCCAGTAGCCCATGGACAGGGCGAAGCAATCAGCCCCAGCATTTT. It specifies CASSPWTGRSNQPQHF.